This T cell receptor beta chain appears in the sequencing data of a study of shared clonotypes between healthy human individuals. The authors split each subset's genomic DNA evenly across several immunoSEQ plates. Some clones are missing from TCRdb's copy, which holds only in-frame ones; the method was immunoSEQ multiplex PCR. The table records 2 million to 2.5 million clones, over 85% of them present only once. General observations from the study: Memory subsets generally showed lower estimated richness than naive subsets. Some naive CD4 clonotypes, 4% to 6%, turned up in common across several donors.

With respect to this clone: The antigen remains undetermined.

From germline, CDR1 is SGHTA and CDR2 FQGNSA. This CDR3 spans 14 amino acids. V was pared by 7 bases and J by 8 bases, with 20 bases between. The sequence was obtained from a man younger than 35 in good health. Some clones in this sample may be carry-over from other donors' samples. Sequencing input: naive CD4+ T cells from PBMCs. This sample's subset: CD45RA+ positively selected. The chain recombines TRBV7-2 with TRBJ1-1, with a possible D match to TRBD1 (5 bases). The CDR3 here is CASTEGWPGDEAFF. Here the CDR3 DNA reads TGTGCCAGCACCGAAGGGTGGCCCGGGGACGAAGCTTTCTTT. The full variable domain, completed using reference TRBV7-2 and TRBJ1-1, is GAGVSQSPSNKVTEKGKDVELRCDPISGHTALYWYRQSLGQGLEFLIYFQGNSAPDKSGLPSDRFSAERTGGSVSTLTIQRTQQEDSAVYLCASTEGWPGDEAFFGQGTRLTVV.